This T cell receptor (beta chain) was found in a study of CD8+ T cells in alopecia areata. Study context: Patients took tofacitinib for 6 to 18 months, followed by 6 drug-free months.

Note on this clone: Its cognate antigen is unknown.

General study results and limits: In scalp samples, resident alphabeta T cells of normal skin are also sequenced. Normal scalp showed lower clonality than lesional scalp, especially alopecia totalis/universalis.

Both CD4+ and CD8+ T cells were separated by sorting PBMCs. RNA extraction was followed by reverse transcription into cDNA, which acted as the sequencing template. Libraries were prepared by immunoSEQ multiplex PCR; TCRdb keeps only in-frame clonotypes and omits some of them. The sample holds 110,000 to 150,000 clones, around 60% seen once. V dropped 4 bases and J dropped 0; count of bases not matched to a gene: 6. In germline, CDR1 is SGHRS, CDR2 YFSETQ. The CDR3 spans 17 residues. Sequencing was performed on CD4+ T cells sorted from blood, taken at week 0. This clonotype originated in a human donor with alopecia areata. V usage is TRBV5-1 and J usage is TRBJ2-3; 12 bases fit TRBD2. Here the CDR3 DNA reads TGCGCCAGCAGCCCCCTAGCGGGGGGGGTAAGCACAGATACGCAGTATTTT. Translating it yields CASSPLAGGVSTDTQYF. Full variable domain (remainder filled in from reference TRBV5-1 and TRBJ2-3): KAGVTQTPRYLIKTRGQQVTLSCSPISGHRSVSWYQQTPGQGLQFLFEYFSETQRNKGNFPGRFSGRQFSNSRSEMNVSTLELGDSALYLCASSPLAGGVSTDTQYFGPGTRLTVL.